This T cell receptor beta chain was captured in a study of OX40 agonist ivuxolimab in advanced cancers. Study-level background: Among those treated, three patients had partial responses, one with hepatocellular carcinoma and two with cutaneous melanoma. Study-wide points: Averaging showed that CD8+ T cells had more expanded clones than CD4+ did. Antigen specificity was not determined for the expanded peripheral T cells.

Systemic immunosuppression or autoimmune disease history was grounds to exclude patients. Only in-frame clones appear in the TCRdb table, and some are missing; sequencing was by immunoSEQ multiplex PCR. The sample gives tens of thousands of clones, around 85% of which show up once; roughly 1.9% is in the top ten. V was trimmed by 6 bases and J by 0 bases, leaving 14 bases between them. This CDR3 contains 15 residues. Germline-derived CDR1 and CDR2 are MDHEN and SYDVKM. About this clone: Its antigen is undetermined.

The source is an adult with an advanced solid tumor such as melanoma, head and neck, liver or kidney cancer. The specimen comprised CD4+ or CD8+ T cells sorted from blood, sampled in a trial of the OX40 agonist ivuxolimab. The chain links TRBV28 to TRBJ1-1, with D unresolved. CDR3 loop: CASSSGWRMNTEAFF. The CDR3 coding sequence is TGTGCCAGCAGCTCGGGGTGGAGGATGAACACTGAAGCTTTCTTT.